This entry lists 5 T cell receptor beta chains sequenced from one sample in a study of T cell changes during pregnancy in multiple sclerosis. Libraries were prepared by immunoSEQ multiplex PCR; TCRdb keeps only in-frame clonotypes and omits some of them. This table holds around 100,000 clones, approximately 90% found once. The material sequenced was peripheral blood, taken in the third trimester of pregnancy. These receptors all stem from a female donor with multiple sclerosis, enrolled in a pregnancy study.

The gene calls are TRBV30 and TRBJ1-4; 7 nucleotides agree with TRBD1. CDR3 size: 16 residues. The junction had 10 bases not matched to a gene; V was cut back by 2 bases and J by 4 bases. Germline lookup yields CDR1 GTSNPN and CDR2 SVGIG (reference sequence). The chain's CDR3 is CAWSPPGTANNEKLFF. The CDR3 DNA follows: TGTGCCTGGAGTCCCCCCGGGACAGCGAATAATGAAAAACTGTTTTTT.

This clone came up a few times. CDR3 loop: CSGRAPGDTEAFF. The CDR3 DNA follows: TGCAGCGGGCGTGCACCGGGGGACACTGAAGCTTTCTTT. The chain links TRBV29-1 to TRBJ1-1; a weak D match, TRBD1 (5 bases). V was clipped by 7 bases and J by 3 bases, with 15 bases between them. Germline V gene lookup returns CDR1 SQVTM and CDR2 ANQGSEA. CDR3 length: 13 residues.

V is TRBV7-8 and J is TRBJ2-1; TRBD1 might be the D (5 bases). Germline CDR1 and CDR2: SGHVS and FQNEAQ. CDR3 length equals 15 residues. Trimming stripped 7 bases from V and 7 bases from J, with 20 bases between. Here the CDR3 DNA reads TGTGCCAGCACCCAAGAGCAGGGCGCAAATAATGAGCAGTTCTTC. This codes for CASTQEQGANNEQFF.

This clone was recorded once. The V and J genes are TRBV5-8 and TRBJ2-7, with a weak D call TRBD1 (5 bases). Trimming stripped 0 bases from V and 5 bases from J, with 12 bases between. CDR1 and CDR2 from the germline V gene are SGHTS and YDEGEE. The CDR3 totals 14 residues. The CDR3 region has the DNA TGTGCCAGCAGCTTGGGGCAGGGTCTCGACGAGCAGTACTTC. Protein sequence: CASSLGQGLDEQYF. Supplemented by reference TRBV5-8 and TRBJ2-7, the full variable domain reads EAGVTQSPTHLIKTRGQQATLRCSPISGHTSVYWYQQALGLGLQFLLWYDEGEERNRGNFPPRFSGRQFPNYSSELNVNALELEDSALYLCASSLGQGLDEQYFGPGTRLTVT.

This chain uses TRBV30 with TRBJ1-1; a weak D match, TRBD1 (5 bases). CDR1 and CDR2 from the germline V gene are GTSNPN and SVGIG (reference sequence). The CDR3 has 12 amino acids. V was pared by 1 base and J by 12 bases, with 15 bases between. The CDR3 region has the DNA TGTGCCTGGAGTGAAGGGGCCGCTCCCCCTTTCTTT. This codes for CAWSEGAAPPFF.